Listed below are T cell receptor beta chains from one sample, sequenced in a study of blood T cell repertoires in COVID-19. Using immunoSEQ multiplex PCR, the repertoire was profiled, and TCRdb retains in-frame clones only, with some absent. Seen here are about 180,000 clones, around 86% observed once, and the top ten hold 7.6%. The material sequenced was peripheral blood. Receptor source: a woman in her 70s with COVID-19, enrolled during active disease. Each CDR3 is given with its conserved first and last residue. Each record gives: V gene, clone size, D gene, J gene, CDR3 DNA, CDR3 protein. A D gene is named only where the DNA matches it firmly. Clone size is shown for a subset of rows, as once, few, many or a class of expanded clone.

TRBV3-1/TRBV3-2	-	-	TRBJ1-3	TGTGCCAGCAGTCCGTACCGGAACACCATATATTTT	CASSPYRNTIYF
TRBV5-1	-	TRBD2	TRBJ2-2	TGCGCCAGCAGCTTTGGGGGAGCGGGAGGCGGCCGCGGCACCGGGGAGCTGTTTTTT	CASSFGGAGGGRGTGELFF
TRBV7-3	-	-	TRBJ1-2	TGTGCCAGCAGCTTAACAGGGGCGAGCGGCTACACCTTC	CASSLTGASGYTF
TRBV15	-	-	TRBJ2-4	TGTGCCACCAGCAGAGAGACCCCTGGGGCCAGCTACGGATACTCCAAAAACATTCAGTACTTC	CATSRETPGASYGYSKNIQYF
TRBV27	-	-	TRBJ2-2	TGTGCCAGCAGTTTTCAAAAAACGAACACCGGGGAGCTGTTTTTT	CASSFQKTNTGELFF
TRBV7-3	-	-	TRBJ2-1	TGTGCCAGCAGCTTAAGTCTCCAACTCGGGAATGAGCAGTTCTTC	CASSLSLQLGNEQFF
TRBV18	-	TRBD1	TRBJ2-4	TGTGCCAGCTCCATCGGGTCGGGGACAGGGGCCAAAAACATTCAGTACTTC	CASSIGSGTGAKNIQYF
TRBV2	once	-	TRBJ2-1	TGTGCCAGCAGTCCCCTTTATGACAATGAGCAGTTCTTC	CASSPLYDNEQFF
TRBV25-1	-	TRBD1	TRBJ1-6	TGTGCCAGCAGTCGGGACAGGGATAATTCACCCCTCCACTTT	CASSRDRDNSPLHF
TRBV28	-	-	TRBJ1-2	TGTGCCAGCACCTCACAGTCCCTTAACTATGGCTACACCTTC	CASTSQSLNYGYTF
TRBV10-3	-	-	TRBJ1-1	TGTGCCATCGGGATGGGAGGCGTGAACACTGAAGCTTTCTTT	CAIGMGGVNTEAFF
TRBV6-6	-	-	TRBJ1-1	TGTGCCAGCAGTCCCCGGGTCGTTGAAGCTTTCTTT	CASSPRVVEAFF